One sample yielded the 20 T cell receptor beta chains listed below, sequenced in a study of OX40 agonist ivuxolimab in advanced cancers. Sequencing used immunoSEQ multiplex PCR; TCRdb keeps in-frame clones, though not all of them. The data show roughly 53,000 clones, about 88% seen once. Material: CD4+ or CD8+ T cells sorted from blood, obtained in a trial of the OX40 agonist ivuxolimab. Receptors originate from an adult with an advanced solid tumor such as melanoma, head and neck, liver or kidney cancer.

The chain combines TRBV23-1 with TRBJ1-2; D is perhaps TRBD1 (6 bases). TRBV23-1 is assigned to the ORF class and has an uncertain function. With 7 bases removed from V and 0 bases from J, the gap between germline ends came to 12 bases. The CDR3 consists of 14 residues. CDR3 sequence: CASKQGPPNYGYTF. CDR3 sequence (DNA): TGCGCCAGCAAACAGGGTCCCCCTAACTATGGCTACACCTTC.

This chain uses TRBV11-2 with TRBJ2-5; 7 bases line up with TRBD1. Germline V CDR1 and CDR2: SGHAT, FQNNGV. V was clipped by 2 bases and J by 5 bases; unmatched bases: 11. The CDR3 is 16 amino acids. CDR3 nucleotide sequence: TGTGCCAGCAGCTTACTAAGACAGGGATATAAGGAGACCCAGTACTTC. Protein: CASSLLRQGYKETQYF.

The chain carries TRBV29-1 and TRBJ2-1; 11 bases match TRBD2. The CDR3 covers 14 residues. The V and J ends lost 8 bases and 9 bases, in that order; junction bases with no gene match: 12. The germline V gene has CDR1 SQVTM and CDR2 ANQGSEA. The CDR3 DNA reads TGCAGCCATAGTGCGGCTAGCGGGGGGCTTGAGCAGTTCTTC. Translation gives CSHSAASGGLEQFF.

The rearrangement links TRBV4-1 to TRBJ2-4; TRBD1 agrees at 8 bases. CDR3 length equals 14 residues. The trim removed 3 bases at V and 8 bases at J, leaving 6 bases unmatched. CDR1 and CDR2 from the germline V gene are MGHRA and YSYEKL. CDR3 sequence reads: CASSHPDRAYIQYF. CDR3 bases: TGCGCCAGCAGCCACCCGGACAGGGCGTACATTCAGTACTTC.

V is TRBV9 and J is TRBJ2-3; D may be TRBD2 (6 bases). The CDR3 length is 16 residues. Trimming took 1 base from V and 2 from J, leaving 14 bases between them. In germline, CDR1 is SGDLS, CDR2 YYNGEE. In DNA, the CDR3 is TGTGCCAGCAGCGTAATGGGCGGGAAGTACACAGATACGCAGTATTTT. It is translated as CASSVMGGKYTDTQYF.

The rearrangement uses TRBV28 and TRBJ1-2; D ambiguous. Trimming cost V 6 bases and J 3 bases, with 8 bases left between them. The CDR3 extends over 12 amino acids. The V gene's germline CDR1 is MDHEN and CDR2 SYDVKM. In nucleotides, the CDR3 is TGTGCCAGCAGCCTAAGGGACTATGGCTACACCTTC. Protein sequence: CASSLRDYGYTF.

The chain has TRBV4-2 and TRBJ1-3, with D possibly being TRBD1 (5 bases). The CDR3 sequence is 17 residues long. The V gene lost 0 bases and the J gene lost 0 bases, with 12 bases spanning the gap. Germline V gene data show CDR1 as LGHNA and CDR2 as YNFKEQ. The DNA of the CDR3 is TGTGCCAGCAGCCAAGACGGGACCTCTTCCTCTGGAAACACCATATATTTT. Translating gives CASSQDGTSSSGNTIYF.

The J gene is TRBJ2-3, the V gene TRBV14, with 7 nucleotides matching TRBD2. V lost 11 bases to trimming and J lost 2 bases; unmatched junction nucleotides: 4. Germline-derived CDR1 and CDR2 are SGHDN and FVKESK. CDR3 length: 12 residues. CDR3 coding DNA: TGTGCCTGTCGGGGGGACACAGATACGCAGTATTTT. It is translated as CACRGDTDTQYF.

The chain links TRBV10-3 to TRBJ2-5, with D hard to call. The CDR3 covers 12 residues. Between the trimmed V and J ends, which lost 3 bases and 4 bases, there was a span of 6 bases. Germline V lookup: CDR1 ENHRY, CDR2 SYGVKD. The CDR3 protein is CAISERGETQYF. The CDR3 bases are TGTGCCATCAGTGAACGAGGAGAGACCCAGTACTTC.

The J gene is TRBJ1-2, the V gene TRBV9, with D possibly being TRBD1 (6 bases). Germline CDR1 and CDR2: SGDLS and YYNGEE. The CDR3 is 15 residues long. V was clipped by 3 bases and J by 2 bases, with 14 bases between them. This chain's CDR3 is CASSARDTINYGYTF. The CDR3 DNA follows: TGTGCCAGCAGCGCACGGGACACTATAAACTATGGCTACACCTTC.

In regard to this clone: This specimen includes other DNA sequences encoding the same CDR3. The rearrangement joins TRBV28 to TRBJ1-5; D ambiguous. CDR1 is MDHEN and CDR2 is SYDVKM in the germline V gene. The V end was cut by 3 bases, the J end by 5 bases, with 5 bases between. The CDR3 loop spans 12 amino acids. The CDR3: CASSFLDQPQHF. DNA for the CDR3: TGTGCCAGCAGTTTTTTGGATCAGCCCCAGCATTTT. Using reference TRBV28 and TRBJ1-5 for the parts outside the CDR3, the full variable domain is DVKVTQSSRYLVKRTGEKVFLECVQDMDHENMFWYRQDPGLGLRLIYFSYDVKMKEKGDIPEGYSVSREKKERFSLILESASTNQTSMYLCASSFLDQPQHFGDGTRLSIL.

This chain connects TRBV18 to TRBJ2-3, with D tentatively TRBD1 or TRBD2 (5 bases each). The CDR3 sequence is 14 residues long. Trimming removed 2 bases from V and 5 bases from J, with 11 bases in between. Germline V gene lookup returns CDR1 KGHSH and CDR2 LQKENI. The CDR3 DNA is TGTGCCAGCTCACCAATGGGGGAAGTAGATACGCAGTATTTT. The encoded protein is CASSPMGEVDTQYF. The full variable domain, in which reference TRBV18 and TRBJ2-3 provide the parts outside the CDR3, is NAGVMQNPRHLVRRRGQEARLRCSPMKGHSHVYWYRQLPEEGLKFMVYLQKENIIDESGMPKERFSAEFPKEGPSILRIQQVVRGDSAAYFCASSPMGEVDTQYFGPGTRLTVL.

In nucleotides, the CDR3 is TGTGCCAGCAGTTCCCCCAAGGCAGGGAGAGGGGAGACCCAGTACTTC. The encoded protein is CASSSPKAGRGETQYF. The chain recombines TRBV6-5 with TRBJ2-5; D assignment may be TRBD1 or TRBD2 (5 bases each). Trimming left V 4 bases short and J 5 bases short, with 20 bases between. The CDR3 is 16 residues long. Germline V lookup: CDR1 MNHEY, CDR2 SVGAGI.

The chain couples TRBV29-1 to TRBJ2-2, with D perhaps given as TRBD1 or TRBD2 (7 bases each). Germline CDR1 is SQVTM and CDR2 is ANQGSEA. The CDR3 extends over 16 amino acids. V shed 6 bases and J shed 1 base, with 18 bases lying between them. As DNA, the CDR3 is TGCAGCGTCCGCCGGGGAGGGGGCGTGAACACCGGGGAGCTGTTTTTT. Translating gives CSVRRGGGVNTGELFF.

The rearrangement uses TRBV28 and TRBJ2-4; tentatively, D is TRBD1 (6 bases). Germline CDR1 is MDHEN and CDR2 is SYDVKM. This CDR3 is built from 17 residues. Trimming cost V 7 bases and J 2 bases, with 21 bases left between them. In nucleotides, the CDR3 is TGTGCCAGCATTCAAAACCAGGGGAGAAGGTCCAAAAACATTCAGTACTTC. This sequence encodes CASIQNQGRRSKNIQYF.

This chain links TRBV4-2 with TRBJ2-7; D not certain. Matching the DNA end better, TRBJ2-1 makes the J call doubtful. Germline-derived CDR1 and CDR2 are LGHNA and YNFKEQ. The CDR3 has 15 amino acids. For the CDR3, the DNA is TGTGCCAGCAGCCTTAGGGATTGGTCGGTCGATGAGCAGTTCTTC. Protein: CASSLRDWSVDEQFF.

J is TRBJ1-5 and V is TRBV2; D ambiguous. The V gene's germline CDR1 is SNHLY and CDR2 FYNNEI. The ends were cut back, 6 bases at V and 9 bases at J, with 9 bases in the middle. CDR3 size: 11 residues. The DNA of the CDR3 is TGTGCCAGCAGACGGGTGGGGCCCCAGCATTTT. It encodes CASRRVGPQHF.

The V call is TRBV7-9, the J call TRBJ2-5, with D possibly matching TRBD1 (6 bases). Germline CDR1 and CDR2: SEHNR and FQNEAQ (reference sequence). This CDR3 has 17 residues. V was trimmed by 5 bases and J by 2 bases, leaving 21 bases between them. The CDR3, as DNA: TGTGCCAGCAGCCTTAGCAACTGGGGGCGGCCTCAAGAGACCCAGTACTTC. Translated: CASSLSNWGRPQETQYF.

The chain joins TRBV5-6 to TRBJ1-1; possibly TRBD1 for D (6 bases). The CDR3 loop spans 16 amino acids. V lost 2 bases and J lost 1, with 15 bases in between. CDR1 is SGHDT and CDR2 is YYEEEE in the germline V gene. CDR3: CASSFGRGAPNTEAFF. CDR3 DNA: TGTGCCAGCAGCTTTGGTCGGGGGGCGCCGAACACTGAAGCTTTCTTT.

The chain carries TRBV28 and TRBJ1-2, with D unclear. Germline V gives CDR1 MDHEN, CDR2 SYDVKM. The CDR3 is 14 residues long. Between the trimmed V and J ends, which lost 4 bases and 2 bases, there was a span of 11 bases. The CDR3 protein is CASSSLTENYGYTF. The CDR3 DNA reads as TGTGCCAGCAGTTCGCTTACAGAAAACTATGGCTACACCTTC.